This TCR beta chain originates from a study of cytomegalovirus exposure and HLA in healthy donors. General study points: Another analysis was done later, and it associated roughly 15,000 TCR beta sequences with HLA alleles at 0.05 false discovery rate.

CDR1 and CDR2 from the germline V gene are LNHDA and SQIVND (reference sequence). This CDR3 comprises 17 residues. The V segment lost 5 bases and the J segment 4 bases; nucleotides outside the gene matches: 13. Details on this clone: As yet, its antigen is unknown.

In the PCR, 60 Vbeta and 13 Jbeta primers were used. TCRdb's copy holds only in-frame clones and misses some; the assay was immunoSEQ multiplex PCR. The sample has 150,000 to 200,000 clones; approximately 80% are singletons. The sequenced sample was PBMCs. This receptor was taken from a man aged 45 to 65 in good health and CMV-seropositive. The chain combines TRBV19 with TRBJ1-1; 10 bases fit TRBD1. In DNA form, the CDR3 reads TGTGCCAGTAGTTCTGCGGGACAGGGGCGAGGATCCACTGAAGCTTTCTTT. This translates into CASSSAGQGRGSTEAFF.